This is a list of T cell receptor beta chains from one sample in a study of T cell responses to AZD1222 COVID-19 vaccine. The repertoire was sequenced with immunoSEQ multiplex PCR; TCRdb's copy has only in-frame clones and lacks some. The data show roughly 150,000 clones, roughly 88% seen once. This specimen consisted of peripheral blood, obtained on day 0 of MenACWY control vaccination. The receptors stem from an adult in good health. The CDR3 runs from the conserved cysteine through the conserved F or W. Each record gives: V gene, J gene, CDR3 protein.

>TRBV9|TRBJ1-2
CASSVGATRDYYGYTF
>TRBV5-1|TRBJ2-1
CASSLFSSASYNEQFF
>TRBV19|TRBJ1-2
CASSAAPNYGYTF
>TRBV29-1|TRBJ1-2
CSVGTGGYGYTF
>TRBV19|TRBJ2-1
CASRMDSYNEQFF
>TRBV6-6|TRBJ1-1
CASKGRDPHTEAFF
>TRBV5-3|TRBJ2-7
CASEQGSYF
>TRBV7-2|TRBJ2-1
CASSLGTSGNEQFF
>TRBV6-5|TRBJ1-5
CAISTGGGNNQPQHF
>TRBV5-6|TRBJ1-1
CASSPGPRGTEAFF
>TRBV27|TRBJ2-1
CASSFSRYNEQFF
>TRBV27|TRBJ1-1
CASSPPGFRTEAFF
>TRBV28|TRBJ2-7
CASSFDDRSSYEQYF
>TRBV7-9|TRBJ2-1
CASTPSRVAGERTNEQFF
>TRBV19|TRBJ2-7
CASSIGSLYEQYF
>TRBV30|TRBJ2-7
CAWSVGGPGTGIYEQYF
>TRBV6-5|TRBJ1-4
CASSPTGRGEKLFF
>TRBV7-2|TRBJ1-1
CASRLGLNTEAFF
>TRBV4-3|TRBJ2-7
CASSQDPRGASYEQYF
>TRBV6-5|TRBJ2-3
CASSQGGPSTDTQYF
>TRBV27|TRBJ2-7
CASSPRGSSYEQYF
>TRBV14|TRBJ1-1
CASSQEARGAVDTEAFF
>TRBV6-5|TRBJ1-2
CASSYQKGDGYTF
>TRBV7-9|TRBJ1-1
CASSWEGPTEAFF
>TRBV18|TRBJ2-3
CASSPEQGADTQYF
>TRBV6-5|TRBJ2-7
CASSYSPNLEQYF
>TRBV3-1/TRBV3-2|TRBJ1-6
CASSQKSRGANRYNSPLHF
>TRBV6-5|TRBJ1-2
CASSYATGHGYTF
>TRBV6-5|TRBJ1-1
CASSYFFRERNTEAFF
>TRBV7-8|TRBJ2-7
CASSPWVGASSYEQYF
>TRBV7-3|TRBJ2-3
CASSLRGGSTDTQYF
>TRBV6-6|TRBJ1-4
CASSYLGEKLFF
>TRBV7-6|TRBJ2-7
CASSLKGDRGYEQYF
>TRBV6-6|TRBJ1-5
CASSYWKEGGQPQHF
>TRBV9|TRBJ1-1
CASSVGGITEAFF
>TRBV5-6|TRBJ1-2
CASSPPQRTNYGYTF
>TRBV27|TRBJ1-5
CASSLGLERQPQHF
>TRBV5-5|TRBJ1-6
CASSLNMGSSYNSPLHF
>TRBV3-1/TRBV3-2|TRBJ1-3
CASSRARGTLNTIYF
>TRBV7-2|TRBJ1-1
CASSQRAVNTEAFF
>TRBV12-3/TRBV12-4|TRBJ1-1
CASSLGSEAFF
>TRBV9|TRBJ1-2
CASSPSGEGNYGYTF
>TRBV7-9|TRBJ1-2
CASSLAPEGADGYTF
>TRBV6-2/TRBV6-3|TRBJ2-7
CASSRFPGAGSYEQYF
>TRBV7-2|TRBJ2-7
CASSLLGYEQYF
>TRBV9|TRBJ2-5
CASSVCGSEEVDREVKETQYF
>TRBV6-2/TRBV6-3|TRBJ1-1
CASSYYPGNLNTEAFF
>TRBV5-5|TRBJ1-2
CASSPGWGDYGYTF
>TRBV5-5|TRBJ2-2
CASSGENLFTGELFF